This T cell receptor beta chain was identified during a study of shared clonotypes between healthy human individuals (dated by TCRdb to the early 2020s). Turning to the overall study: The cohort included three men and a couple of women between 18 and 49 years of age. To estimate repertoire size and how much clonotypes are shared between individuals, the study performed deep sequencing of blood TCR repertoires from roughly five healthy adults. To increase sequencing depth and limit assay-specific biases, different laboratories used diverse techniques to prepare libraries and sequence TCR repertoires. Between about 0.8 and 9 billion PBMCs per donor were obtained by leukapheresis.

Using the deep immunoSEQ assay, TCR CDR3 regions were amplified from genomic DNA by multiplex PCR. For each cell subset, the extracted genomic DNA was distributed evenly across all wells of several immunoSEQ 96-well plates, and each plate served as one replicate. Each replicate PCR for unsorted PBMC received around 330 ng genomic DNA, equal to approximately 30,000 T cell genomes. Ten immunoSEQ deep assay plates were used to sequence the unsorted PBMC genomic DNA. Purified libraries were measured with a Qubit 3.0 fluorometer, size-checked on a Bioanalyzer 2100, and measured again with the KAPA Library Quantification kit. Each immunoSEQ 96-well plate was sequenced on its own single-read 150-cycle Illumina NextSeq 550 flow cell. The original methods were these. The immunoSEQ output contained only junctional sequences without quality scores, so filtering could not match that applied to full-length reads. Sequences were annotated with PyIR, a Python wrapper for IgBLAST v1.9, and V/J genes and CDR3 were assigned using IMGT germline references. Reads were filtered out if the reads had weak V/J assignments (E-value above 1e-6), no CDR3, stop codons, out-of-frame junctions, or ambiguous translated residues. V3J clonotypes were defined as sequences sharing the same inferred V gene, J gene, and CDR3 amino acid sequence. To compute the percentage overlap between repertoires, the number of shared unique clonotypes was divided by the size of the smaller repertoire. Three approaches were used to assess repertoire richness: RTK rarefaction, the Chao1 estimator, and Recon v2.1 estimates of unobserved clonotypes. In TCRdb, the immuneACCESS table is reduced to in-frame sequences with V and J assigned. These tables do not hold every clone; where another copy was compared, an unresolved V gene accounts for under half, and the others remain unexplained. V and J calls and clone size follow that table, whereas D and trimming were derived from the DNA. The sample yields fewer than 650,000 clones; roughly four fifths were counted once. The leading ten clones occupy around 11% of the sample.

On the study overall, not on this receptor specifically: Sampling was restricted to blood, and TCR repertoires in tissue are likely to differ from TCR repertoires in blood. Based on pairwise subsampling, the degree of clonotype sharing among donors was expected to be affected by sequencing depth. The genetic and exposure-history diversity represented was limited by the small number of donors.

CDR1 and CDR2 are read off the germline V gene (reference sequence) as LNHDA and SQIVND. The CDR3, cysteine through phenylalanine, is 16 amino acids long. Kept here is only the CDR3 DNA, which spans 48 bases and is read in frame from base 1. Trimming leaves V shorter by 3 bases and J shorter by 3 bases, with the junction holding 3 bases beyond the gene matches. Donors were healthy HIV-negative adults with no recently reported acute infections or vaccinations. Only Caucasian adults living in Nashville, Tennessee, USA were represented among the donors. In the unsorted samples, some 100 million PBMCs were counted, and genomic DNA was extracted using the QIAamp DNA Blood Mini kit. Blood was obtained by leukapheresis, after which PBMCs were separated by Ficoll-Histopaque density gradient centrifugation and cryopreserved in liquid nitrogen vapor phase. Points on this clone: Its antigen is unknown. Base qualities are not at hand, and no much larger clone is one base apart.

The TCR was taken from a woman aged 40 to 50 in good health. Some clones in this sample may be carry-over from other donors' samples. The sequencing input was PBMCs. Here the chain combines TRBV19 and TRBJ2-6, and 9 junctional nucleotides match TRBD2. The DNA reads TGTGCCAGTAGTATGGGGACTAGCTATGGGGCCAACGTCCTGACTTTC. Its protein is CASSMGTSYGANVLTF.